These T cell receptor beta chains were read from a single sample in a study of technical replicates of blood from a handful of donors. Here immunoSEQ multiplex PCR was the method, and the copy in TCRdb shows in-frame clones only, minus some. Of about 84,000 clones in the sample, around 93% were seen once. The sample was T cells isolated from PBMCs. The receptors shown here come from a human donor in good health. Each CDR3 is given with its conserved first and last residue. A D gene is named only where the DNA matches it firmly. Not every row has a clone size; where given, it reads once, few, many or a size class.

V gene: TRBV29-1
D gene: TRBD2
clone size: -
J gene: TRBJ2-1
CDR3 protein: CSGARLAVYNEQFF
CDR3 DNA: TGCAGCGGGGCCAGACTAGCGGTCTACAATGAGCAGTTCTTC

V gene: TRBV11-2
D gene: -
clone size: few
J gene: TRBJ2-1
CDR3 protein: CASSLGRKTTSSYNEQFF
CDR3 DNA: TGTGCCAGCAGCTTGGGGAGGAAAACTACGAGCTCCTACAATGAGCAGTTCTTC

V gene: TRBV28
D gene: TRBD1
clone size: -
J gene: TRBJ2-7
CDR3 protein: CASRAGTGSYEQYF
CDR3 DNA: TGTGCCAGCAGGGCCGGGACAGGGTCGTACGAGCAGTACTTC

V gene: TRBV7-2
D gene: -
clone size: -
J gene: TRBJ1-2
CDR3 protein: CASSPGGVLGYTF
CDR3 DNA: TGTGCCAGCAGCCCGGGGGGGGTTTTAGGCTACACCTTC

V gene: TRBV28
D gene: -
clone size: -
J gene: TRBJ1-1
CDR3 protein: CASSLHTGRNTEAFF
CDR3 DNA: TGTGCCAGCAGTTTACACACAGGAAGGAACACTGAAGCTTTCTTT

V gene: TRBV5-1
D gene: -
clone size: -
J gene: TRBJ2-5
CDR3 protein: CASSISTGLETQYF
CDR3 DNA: TGCGCCAGCAGCATTAGCACAGGGCTAGAGACCCAGTACTTC

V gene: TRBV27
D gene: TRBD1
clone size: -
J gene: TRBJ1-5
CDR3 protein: CASSPDREYQPQHF
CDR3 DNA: TGTGCCAGCAGTCCGGACAGGGAATATCAGCCCCAGCATTTT

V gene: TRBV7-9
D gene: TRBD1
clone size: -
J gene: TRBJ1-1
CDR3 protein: CASSLVDRPGEAFF
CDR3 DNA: TGTGCCAGCAGCTTAGTGGACAGGCCCGGAGAAGCTTTCTTT

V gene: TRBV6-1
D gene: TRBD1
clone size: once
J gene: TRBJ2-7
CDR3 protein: CASSEGTGWSYEQYF
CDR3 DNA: TGTGCCAGCAGTGAAGGGACAGGGTGGAGCTACGAGCAGTACTTC

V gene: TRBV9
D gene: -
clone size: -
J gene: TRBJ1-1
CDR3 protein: CASSSGYNTEAFF
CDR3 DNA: TGTGCCAGCAGCTCAGGTTACAACACTGAAGCTTTCTTT

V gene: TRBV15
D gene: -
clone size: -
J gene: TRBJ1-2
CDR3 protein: CATSRQGFSGYTF
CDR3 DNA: TGTGCCACCAGCAGGCAGGGTTTTTCTGGCTACACCTTC

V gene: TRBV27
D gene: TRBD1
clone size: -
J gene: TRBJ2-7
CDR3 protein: CASIKRQGAHYEQYF
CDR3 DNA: TGTGCCAGCATCAAAAGACAGGGGGCCCACTACGAGCAGTACTTC

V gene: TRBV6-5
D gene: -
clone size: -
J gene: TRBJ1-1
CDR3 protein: CASSPPGSSTEAFF
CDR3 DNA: TGTGCCAGCAGCCCGCCGGGGTCGAGCACTGAAGCTTTCTTT

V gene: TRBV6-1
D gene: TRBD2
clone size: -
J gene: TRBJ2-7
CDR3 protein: CASSEQKTGRVSEQYF
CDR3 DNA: TGTGCCAGCAGTGAACAGAAAACGGGGAGGGTTAGTGAGCAGTACTTC

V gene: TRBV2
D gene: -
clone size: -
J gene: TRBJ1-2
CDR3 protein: CASTPESGGLYGYTF
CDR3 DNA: TGTGCCAGCACCCCAGAATCGGGGGGGCTATATGGCTACACCTTC

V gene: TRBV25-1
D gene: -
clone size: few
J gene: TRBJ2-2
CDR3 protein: CASSDVGGGWTGELFF
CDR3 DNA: TGTGCCAGCAGTGATGTTGGTGGCGGGTGGACCGGGGAGCTGTTTTTT

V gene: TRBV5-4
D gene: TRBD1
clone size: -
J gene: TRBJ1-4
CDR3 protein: CASSPRQGGKLFF
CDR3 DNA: TGTGCCAGCAGCCCCAGACAGGGAGGAAAACTGTTTTTT

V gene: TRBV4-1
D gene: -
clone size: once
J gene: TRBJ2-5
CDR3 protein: CASSQRDSPETQYF
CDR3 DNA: TGCGCCAGCAGCCAGAGGGACTCCCCAGAGACCCAGTACTTC

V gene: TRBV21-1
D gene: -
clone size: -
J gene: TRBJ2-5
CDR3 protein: CASSGRERETQYF
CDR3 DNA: TGTGCCAGCAGCGGGCGGGAGAGGGAGACCCAGTACTTC

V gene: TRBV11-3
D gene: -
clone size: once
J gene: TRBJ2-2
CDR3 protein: CASSLGSTGELFF
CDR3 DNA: TGTGCCAGCAGCTTAGGTAGCACCGGGGAGCTGTTTTTT

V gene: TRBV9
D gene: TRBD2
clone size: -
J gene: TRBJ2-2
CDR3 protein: CASSVGGTRMRSGELFF
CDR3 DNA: TGTGCCAGCAGCGTAGGAGGGACTAGAATGAGATCCGGGGAGCTGTTTTTT

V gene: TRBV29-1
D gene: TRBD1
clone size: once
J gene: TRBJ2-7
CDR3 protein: CSAWGQGSPYEQYF
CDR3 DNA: TGCAGCGCCTGGGGACAGGGATCCCCCTACGAGCAGTACTTC

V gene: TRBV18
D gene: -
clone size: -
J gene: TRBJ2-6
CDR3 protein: CASSPILAGANVLTF
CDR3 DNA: TGTGCCAGCTCACCAATCCTCGCTGGGGCCAACGTCCTGACTTTC

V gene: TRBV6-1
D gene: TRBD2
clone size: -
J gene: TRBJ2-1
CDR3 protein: CAVFLIAGVGNEQFF
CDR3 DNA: TGTGCAGTATTTTTAATAGCGGGAGTGGGGAATGAGCAGTTCTTC

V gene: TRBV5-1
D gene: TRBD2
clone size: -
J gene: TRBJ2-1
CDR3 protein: CASSLAGGLYNEQFF
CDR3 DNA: TGCGCCAGCAGCTTGGCGGGGGGTCTCTACAATGAGCAGTTCTTC